The present entry profiles one TCR beta chain with its context. Looked up from germline, CDR1 is MNHEY and CDR2 is SVGAGI. The CDR3 has 14 amino acids. These data originate in a study of monozygotic twins with inflammatory bowel disease. Via template switching, UMIs carrying a 6-nucleotide sample barcode were introduced. TCRdb reanalyzed the 5' RACE reads and collapses them to one entry per CDR3 protein, without DNA. This sample's table has a few hundred thousand distinct CDR3 sequences. Material for sequencing was blood. V usage is TRBV6-5 and J usage is TRBJ1-1. This TCR was recovered from a human donor with ulcerative colitis or Crohn's disease, or a healthy co-twin of an affected twin (not recorded which). The CDR3 here is CASSYRRIDTEAFF.